The present T cell receptor (beta chain) was sequenced within a study of Ad26.COV2.S vaccination and SARS-CoV-2 variants. Study at large: Recipients of Ad26.COV2.S got it intramuscularly, once or twice 56 days apart. Study observations and caveats: Placebo and vaccine recipients had non-spike TCR breadth that was similar. After vaccination, reports described spike-specific CD8+ and CD4+ T cell responses as showing substantial breadth.

Described treatment: around 19 received Ad26.COV2.S at low or high dose, single or two shots; about five received placebo; per-sample allocation not given. Day 63 after the first injection of vaccine or placebo was the sampling time. Adults aged 18-55 years in Boston included the donor. Produced via immunoSEQ multiplex PCR; TCRdb's table is partial and in-frame only. The profile shows 300,000 to 400,000 clones, roughly nine tenths of them singletons. Points on this clone: Antigen unknown.

This sample comprised peripheral blood, obtained in a trial of Ad26.COV2.S vaccine versus placebo. This clonotype was sampled from a person aged 18-65 years who received the Ad26.COV2.S COVID-19 vaccine or a placebo.

CDR3 bases: TGCAGCGTTCTCTGGGGGGAACTAGCAGATACGCAGTATTTT. This encodes CSVLWGELADTQYF. The chain is built from TRBV29-1 and TRBJ2-3; maybe TRBD2 (6 bases). V lost 5 bases and J 4 bases, leaving 16 bases between the germline ends. This CDR3 has 14 residues. Germline assignment: CDR1 SQVTM and CDR2 ANQGSEA.